These T cell receptor beta chains were read from a single sample in a study of CD8+ T cells in alopecia areata. Using immunoSEQ multiplex PCR, the repertoire was profiled, and TCRdb retains in-frame clones only, with some absent. The profile covers about 200,000 clones, with 56% appearing a single time and 4% to 6% taken by the ten largest. The sequencing sample was made of CD8+ T cells sorted from blood. Receptor source: a human donor in good health. Both conserved end residues are part of each CDR3. The D gene is left open where the match is weak. Some rows have no size entry. The others give once, few or many, or a class for an expanded clone.

d_call	clone_size	v_call	cdr3_length	j_call	cdr3_nt	cdr3_aa
.	few	TRBV7-9	18	TRBJ1-5	TGTGCCAGCAGCTTTGTCGCAGGGTTAAACTATAGCAATCAGCCCCAGCATTTT	CASSFVAGLNYSNQPQHF
TRBD1	.	TRBV2	15	TRBJ1-2	TGTGCCAGCAGTGAGGGGGACAGGGGACACTATGGCTACACCTTC	CASSEGDRGHYGYTF
.	once	TRBV7-9	13	TRBJ1-2	TGTGCCAGCAGCTTAGTCGGGGTATTGGGCTACACCTTC	CASSLVGVLGYTF
TRBD1	.	TRBV9	14	TRBJ1-4	TGTGCCAGCAGTGCACAGGGGAGTAATGAAAAACTGTTTTTT	CASSAQGSNEKLFF
TRBD1	.	TRBV13	14	TRBJ2-7	TGTGCCAGCAGTTACTCGACAGGGGGCTACGAGCAGTACTTC	CASSYSTGGYEQYF
TRBD2	.	TRBV27	20	TRBJ2-3	TGTGCCAGCAGTGTAACGACTAGCGGGGGGGCCTCCCCTAGCACAGATACGCAGTATTTT	CASSVTTSGGASPSTDTQYF
TRBD1	.	TRBV29-1	12	TRBJ2-5	TGCAGCGGTTACCGGGACAGGGAGACCCAGTACTTC	CSGYRDRETQYF
.	few	TRBV7-9	16	TRBJ2-7	TGTGCCAGCAGCGGGGTTGGGGGGCCTCGCGACTACGAGCAGTACTTC	CASSGVGGPRDYEQYF
TRBD1	few	TRBV7-9	14	TRBJ1-1	TGTGCCAGCAGCTTACCAGGGGGCCATACTGAAGCTTTCTTT	CASSLPGGHTEAFF
.	.	TRBV29-1	12	TRBJ2-5	TGCAGCGTTGCCCCAGACAAAGAGACCCAGTACTTC	CSVAPDKETQYF
.	once	TRBV11-2	16	TRBJ2-7	TGTGCCAGCAGCTTACCCGACTCAAGCTACCTCTACGAGCAGTACTTC	CASSLPDSSYLYEQYF
.	.	TRBV12-5	12	TRBJ1-6	TGTGCTAGTGGCCTCAGTAATTCACCCCTCCACTTT	CASGLSNSPLHF
TRBD2	few	TRBV13	15	TRBJ2-5	TGTGCCAGCAGCCTAGGACTAGCGGGGGAAGAGACCCAGTACTTC	CASSLGLAGEETQYF
TRBD1	few	TRBV29-1	13	TRBJ2-2	TGCAGCGTGACGGGACAGGGGGCTGGGGAGCTGTTTTTT	CSVTGQGAGELFF
.	.	TRBV2	11	TRBJ2-7	TGTGCCAGCAGTGAAGCTATCGAGCAGTACTTC	CASSEAIEQYF
TRBD1	.	TRBV19	13	TRBJ1-1	TGTGCCAGTAGTATAACAGGGGGCACTGAAGCTTTCTTT	CASSITGGTEAFF
TRBD1	few	TRBV30	12	TRBJ1-5	TGTGCCTGGGGACAGGGGGCGATAGCCCAGCATTTT	CAWGQGAIAQHF
.	.	TRBV7-2	14	TRBJ1-6	TGTGCCAGCCCGGTTTGGGAGGGCCGATCACCCCTCCACTTT	CASPVWEGRSPLHF
.	few	TRBV29-1	14	TRBJ1-4	TGCAGCGTGAAGACAGTTGCAACTAATGAAAAACTGTTTTTT	CSVKTVATNEKLFF
TRBD1	few	TRBV6-1	14	TRBJ2-7	TGTGCCAGCAGACAGGGGGTCTCACCCTACGAGCAGTACTTC	CASRQGVSPYEQYF
.	.	TRBV9	13	TRBJ1-1	TGTGCCAGCAGCCTGGGAGGTGACACTGAAGCTTTCTTT	CASSLGGDTEAFF
.	.	TRBV5-4	16	TRBJ2-1	TGTGCCAGCAGCTGGGTGGTAGCTCCCTCCTACAATGAGCAGTTCTTC	CASSWVVAPSYNEQFF
.	.	TRBV9	15	TRBJ1-1	TGTGCCAGCACCCCCGTCGGGGGGATGAACACTGAAGCTTTCTTT	CASTPVGGMNTEAFF
.	few	TRBV6-6	13	TRBJ2-1	TGTGCCAGCACAGAGGGGGTTTACAATGAGCAGTTCTTC	CASTEGVYNEQFF
.	few	TRBV9	14	TRBJ1-2	TGTGCCAGCAGCGCCGGGGGCCTCTATGGGGGCTACACCTTC	CASSAGGLYGGYTF
.	few	TRBV7-9	18	TRBJ2-2	TGTGCCAGCAGCTTCCTGGGGCACCCTAGCCAGAACACCGGGGAGCTGTTTTTT	CASSFLGHPSQNTGELFF
TRBD1	.	TRBV5-6	11	TRBJ1-3	TGTGCCAGCAGCTCGACAGGGGGCGAATATTTT	CASSSTGGEYF
.	few	TRBV7-9	13	TRBJ1-2	TGTGCCAGCAGCTTCGCAGGGGCAGGTGGCTACACCTTC	CASSFAGAGGYTF
.	once	TRBV2	11	TRBJ2-7	TGTGCCAGCAGCCCGGCGGGTGAGCAGTACTTC	CASSPAGEQYF
.	few	TRBV14	12	TRBJ1-1	TGTGCCAGCAGCCAAGGGGGGACAGAAGCTTTCTTT	CASSQGGTEAFF
.	.	TRBV1	16	TRBJ2-7	TGCACCAGCCCGAAGGGGACAGCGGGGGACCCCTACGAGCAGTACTTC	CTSPKGTAGDPYEQYF
.	few	TRBV13	14	TRBJ2-7	TGTGCCAGCACGACGGGGAAAAGCTCCTACGAGCAGTACTTC	CASTTGKSSYEQYF
.	few	TRBV27	13	TRBJ1-1	TGTGCCAGCAGAGGGCAGATGAACACTGAAGCTTTCTTT	CASRGQMNTEAFF
TRBD1	.	TRBV23-1	15	TRBJ1-1	TGCGCCAGCAGTCAATCTCGGACAGGTGACACTGAAGCTTTCTTT	CASSQSRTGDTEAFF
.	few	TRBV29-1	12	TRBJ1-2	TGCAGCGCCCCAGGGTCACTCGGAGGCTACACCTTC	CSAPGSLGGYTF
.	once	TRBV30	14	TRBJ2-3	TGTGCCTGGAGGGTAGGGGGAGCGACAGATACGCAGTATTTT	CAWRVGGATDTQYF
.	.	TRBV2	14	TRBJ2-3	TGTGCCGCCGATCGGGGCAGCTCAACTAATACGCAGTATTTT	CAADRGSSTNTQYF
.	few	TRBV6-6	13	TRBJ2-2	TGTGCCAGCAGTTACCCGGAGGGCGGGGAGCTGTTTTTT	CASSYPEGGELFF
.	.	TRBV27	13	TRBJ1-2	TGTGCCAGCAGTTTATCAGGGGCCAGCGACTACACCTTC	CASSLSGASDYTF
TRBD2	.	TRBV7-2	14	TRBJ2-5	TGTGCCAGCAGCCCCCCCGGGGGGGCAGAGACCCAGTACTTC	CASSPPGGAETQYF
.	.	TRBV6-5	15	TRBJ1-2	TGTGCCAGCAGTGCCAATAGGGGATTCGGCTATGGCTACACCTTC	CASSANRGFGYGYTF
.	.	TRBV7-7	14	TRBJ2-3	TGTGCCAGCAGCAAGGCCCCCTTGTTGGATACGCAGTATTTT	CASSKAPLLDTQYF
TRBD1	.	TRBV6-5	12	TRBJ1-1	TGTGCCAGCAGCCCGACAGGGAGTGGAGCTTTCTTT	CASSPTGSGAFF
.	few	TRBV29-1	10	TRBJ1-2	TGCAGCGGGTTCTGGGAAGGCTACACCTTC	CSGFWEGYTF
TRBD1	.	TRBV5-1	13	TRBJ2-7	TGCGCCAGCAGCATGGGACAGGGCTACGAGCAGTACTTC	CASSMGQGYEQYF
.	.	TRBV29-1	13	TRBJ2-5	TGCAGCGGAACAGGGTCACCCCAAGAGACCCAGTACTTC	CSGTGSPQETQYF
.	.	TRBV5-1	16	TRBJ2-1	TGCGCCAGCAGCCCGTCTTGGGGGGGGGCGAAGCATGAGCAGTTCTTC	CASSPSWGGAKHEQFF
TRBD1	few	TRBV15	14	TRBJ2-1	TGTGCCACGTCTCCGGGACAGGGGAATACTGAGCAGTTCTTC	CATSPGQGNTEQFF